This TCR beta chain was retrieved from a study of post-analysis software for immune sequencing data. Findings and limits, study-wide: Four or five TRBV segments were more frequent in patients than controls; TRBV5-6, TRBV5-1 and TRBV20-1 belonged to this group. Multiple sclerosis was associated with a significant reduction in normalized Chao1 diversity relative to controls.

The CDR3 sequence is 14 residues long. V shed 2 bases and J shed 0 bases, with 9 bases lying between them. Germline V gene data show CDR1 as SGDLS and CDR2 as YYNGEE. This clonotype has only a few counts. The antigen is undetermined. Unique molecular identifiers had been added to the TCR beta cDNA libraries. TCRdb redid the calling of the PCR reads with MiXCR, one entry per CDR3 protein. Among about 770,000 distinct CDR3 sequences listed, more than 45% were seen once. V is TRBV9 and J is TRBJ2-7, with D perhaps given as TRBD1 or TRBD2 (6 bases each). Sequenced: blood. This TCR was recovered from a girl aged 10-17 years with multiple sclerosis. CDR3: CASSVGGPSYEQYF. CDR3 in DNA: TGTGCCAGCAGCGTCGGGGGCCCCTCCTACGAGCAGTACTTC.